Below are 11 T cell receptor beta chains sequenced from a single sample in a study of sequential checkpoint blockade in melanoma. Treatment specified: randomized to nivolumab then ipilimumab (arm A) or the reverse (arm B). Generated by immunoSEQ multiplex PCR, the TCRdb table keeps only in-frame clones and is missing some. The sample has 8,500 to 10,000 clones; approximately 76% are singletons. The sample here was CD8+ T cells sorted from blood (inferred from file names), taken from a patient given nivolumab and ipilimumab in sequence. These receptors came from a human donor with melanoma.

This chain joins TRBV4-3 and TRBJ2-5; 7 bases agree with TRBD2. V gave up 4 bases and J gave up 2 bases; unmatched junction bases: 7. The CDR3 has 15 residues. CDR1 LGHNA and CDR2 YSLEER come from the germline V gene. Written as DNA, the CDR3 is TGCGCCAGCAGCCGACTCCTAGCGGCGCAAGAGACCCAGTACTTC. This gives the protein CASSRLLAAQETQYF.

The chain is built from TRBV6-1 and TRBJ2-1; 11 bases match TRBD2. The CDR3 has 15 residues. J was trimmed by 2 bases and V by 3 bases; bases with no gene match: 0. Germline assignment: CDR1 MNHNS and CDR2 SASEGT. CDR3 amino acids: CASSETSGAYNEQFF. The DNA of the CDR3 is TGTGCCAGCAGTGAGACTAGCGGGGCCTACAATGAGCAGTTCTTC.

The genes are TRBV7-9 and TRBJ2-1; 9 bases align to TRBD2. The CDR3 length is 15 residues. V gave up 4 bases and J gave up 9 bases; unmatched junction bases: 10. The germline CDR1 and CDR2 sequences are SEHNR and FQNEAQ (reference sequence). In nucleotides, the CDR3 is TGTGCCAGCAGCTCCTTGACTAGCGGCGGAGGTGAGCAGTTCTTC. Its translation is CASSSLTSGGGEQFF. Full variable domain (rest looked up from reference TRBV7-9 and TRBJ2-1): DTGVSQNPRHKITKRGQNVTFRCDPISEHNRLYWYRQTLGQGPEFLTYFQNEAQLEKSRLLSDRFSAERPKGSFSTLEIQRTEQGDSAMYLCASSSLTSGGGEQFFGPGTRLTVL.

V gene TRBV9 combines with J gene TRBJ1-2, with a possible D match to TRBD1 (5 bases). Trimming shortened V by 0 bases and J by 4 bases, and 10 bases separated the two germline ends. This CDR3 is 14 amino acids long. The germline gives CDR1 SGDLS, CDR2 YYNGEE. The CDR3 spells CASSVDDSLYGYTF. CDR3 bases: TGTGCCAGCAGCGTAGACGACAGCCTCTATGGCTACACCTTC.

This chain connects TRBV7-9 to TRBJ2-1; maybe TRBD1 (6 bases). The germline CDR1 and CDR2 sequences are SEHNR and FQNEAQ (reference sequence). The germline V and J ends were trimmed by 5 bases and 2 bases, with 13 bases remaining between them. The length of the CDR3 is 15 residues. CDR3 residues: CASSIDRITYNEQFF. In DNA, the CDR3 is TGTGCCAGCAGCATTGACAGGATTACCTACAATGAGCAGTTCTTC.

This chain connects TRBV4-3 to TRBJ2-5; D possibly corresponds to TRBD2 (6 bases). The DNA end lines up better with TRBJ2-7; the J call may be wrong. Per the germline V gene, CDR1 is LGHNA and CDR2 is YSLEER. The CDR3 has 15 amino acids. The CDR3 bases are TGCGCCAGCAGCCAAGTCTTCCAGGGAGGATACGAGCAGTACTTC. It encodes CASSQVFQGGYEQYF.

The chain carries TRBV7-2 and TRBJ2-3, with no clear D. The CDR3 loop spans 13 amino acids. The germline V gene has CDR1 SGHTA and CDR2 FQGNSA. Trimming took off 5 bases at V and 0 bases at J, with 6 bases between the two ends. This CDR3 is CASSDGSTDTQYF. The DNA of the CDR3 is TGTGCCAGCAGCGACGGGAGCACAGATACGCAGTATTTT.

This clone was counted only a few times. The V gene is TRBV7-9, the J gene TRBJ1-2; D unresolved. Trimming left V 5 bases short and J 4 bases short, with 14 bases between. The CDR3 runs to 14 residues. Germline loops: CDR1 SEHNR, CDR2 FQNEAQ (reference sequence). This chain's CDR3 is CASSLGQDFYGYTF. CDR3 bases: TGTGCCAGCAGCCTAGGGCAGGACTTCTATGGCTACACCTTC.

The CDR3, as DNA: TGCGCCAGCAGCCACGGGGACAGTCACTCTGGGGCCAACGTCCTGACTTTC. Its protein product is CASSHGDSHSGANVLTF. The chain links TRBV4-3 to TRBJ2-6, with 7 bases aligning to TRBD1. Germline V lookup: CDR1 LGHNA, CDR2 YSLEER. V gave up 3 bases and J gave up 0 bases; unmatched junction bases: 5. This CDR3 is 17 amino acids long.

This clone was seen once. The chain's CDR3 is CASSQSRDFYNSPLHF. In DNA form, the CDR3 reads TGCGCCAGCAGCCAAAGCCGGGACTTTTATAATTCACCCCTCCACTTT. The chain combines TRBV4-3 with TRBJ1-6; possibly TRBD1 for D (5 bases). Trimming cost V 2 bases and J 4 bases, with 12 bases left between them. Per germline, CDR1 LGHNA and CDR2 YSLEER. There are 16 residues in the CDR3.

This chain joins TRBV5-1 and TRBJ1-1, with 9 bases identical to TRBD1. The CDR3 runs to 15 residues. CDR1 is SGHRS, CDR2 YFSETQ, per germline. With 4 bases clipped from V and 5 bases from J, the junction kept 9 bases outside the gene matches. CDR3 sequence: CASSISGTGTTEAFF. In DNA, the CDR3 is TGCGCCAGCAGCATATCCGGGACAGGGACGACTGAAGCTTTCTTT.